The T cell receptor (beta chain) under discussion was sequenced for a study of blood T cell repertoires in COVID-19. The CDR3 consists of 14 residues. The ends were cut back, 4 bases at V and 3 bases at J, with 12 bases in the middle. Germline CDR1 MDHEN, CDR2 SYDVKM. Measured with immunoSEQ multiplex PCR; TCRdb has only the in-frame clones, and not every one. This sample yields about 390,000 clones, of which more than 75% are seen a single time; about 10% belongs to the top ten. The chain employs TRBV28 and TRBJ1-1, with D perhaps TRBD1 (6 bases). The sample was PBMCs or T cells enriched from blood (not recorded which). This TCR came from a woman aged 45 to 65 who had recovered from COVID-19. CDR3 amino acids: CASSSPGVDTEAFF. The CDR3 region has the DNA TGTGCCAGCAGTTCACCAGGGGTTGACACTGAAGCTTTCTTT.